This T cell receptor beta chain was recovered during a study of blood T cell repertoires in COVID-19. Study background: Samples taken during acute and convalescent COVID-19 were collected in the United States, Italy and Spain.

The germline CDR1 and CDR2 sequences are KGHSH and LQKENI. V dropped 3 bases and J dropped 5; count of bases not matched to a gene: 9. The CDR3 consists of 16 residues. This clone was observed once. In the authors' workflow: Reference gene primer amplification gave nucleated cell count estimates. Some clones are missing from TCRdb's copy, which holds only in-frame ones; the method was immunoSEQ multiplex PCR. That table furnishes V, J and clone size, whereas the DNA furnished D and trimming. The sample consists of under 250,000 clones, over 70% of them appearing once. The V call is TRBV18, the J call TRBJ2-1; TRBD2 agrees at 8 bases. The TCR sequence derives from a woman in her forties or fifties with acute or convalescent COVID-19. Material: peripheral blood. The CDR3 region has the DNA TGTGCCAGCTCACCCAGTCGGACAGCGGGGGACAATGAGCAGTTCTTC. It encodes CASSPSRTAGDNEQFF.